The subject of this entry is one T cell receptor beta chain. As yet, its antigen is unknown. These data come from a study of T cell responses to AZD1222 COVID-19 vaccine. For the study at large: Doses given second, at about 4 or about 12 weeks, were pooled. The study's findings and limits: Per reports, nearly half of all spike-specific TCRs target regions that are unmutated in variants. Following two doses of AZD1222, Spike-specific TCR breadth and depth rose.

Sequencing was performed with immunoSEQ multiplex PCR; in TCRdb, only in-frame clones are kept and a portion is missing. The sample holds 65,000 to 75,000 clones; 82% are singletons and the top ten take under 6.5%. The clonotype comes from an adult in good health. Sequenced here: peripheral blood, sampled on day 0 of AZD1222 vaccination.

The DNA for the CDR3 is TGTGCCAGCAGCTTGGATCACCCCCCCTACGAGCAGTACTTC. It yields the protein CASSLDHPPYEQYF. The chain has TRBV11-2 and TRBJ2-7; D unresolved. Trimming took off 3 bases at V and 2 bases at J, with 11 bases between the two ends. The germline V gene encodes CDR1 SGHAT and CDR2 FQNNGV. The CDR3 covers 14 residues.